The next 25 T cell receptor beta chains were all read from a single sample in a study of cytomegalovirus exposure and HLA in healthy donors. PCR employed 60 Vbeta and 13 Jbeta primers. Method: immunoSEQ multiplex PCR; TCRdb's copy keeps in-frame clones and lacks some. The table records 140,000 or so clones, 78% of them present only once. Sequences were obtained from PBMCs. These receptor sequences come from a female donor in good health and CMV-seronegative.

This chain uses TRBV14 with TRBJ1-4, with D hard to call. This CDR3 is 13 amino acids long. Trimming cost V 1 base and J 5 bases, with 5 bases left between them. Germline CDR1 and CDR2: SGHDN and FVKESK. In nucleotides, the CDR3 is TGTGCCAGCAGCCAAGTTCCGAATGAAAAACTGTTTTTT. It yields the protein CASSQVPNEKLFF.

This chain uses TRBV7-2 with TRBJ1-1; D is undetermined. Per germline, CDR1 SGHTA and CDR2 FQGNSA. The CDR3 has 12 residues. The ends were cut back, 3 bases at V and 3 bases at J, with 5 bases in the middle. The CDR3 region is CASSFTDTEAFF. In DNA, the CDR3 is TGTGCCAGCAGCTTTACAGACACTGAAGCTTTCTTT.

The chain employs TRBV28 and TRBJ1-5, with 9 bases lining up with TRBD1. The CDR3 loop spans 14 amino acids. Germline V gives CDR1 MDHEN, CDR2 SYDVKM. The J segment lost 6 bases and the V segment lost 7 bases, leaving 7 bases of the junction unmatched. Here the CDR3 reads CASTRTGVSQPQHF. The DNA of the CDR3 is TGTGCCAGCACCAGGACAGGGGTAAGTCAGCCCCAGCATTTT. The full variable domain, rest sourced from reference TRBV28 and TRBJ1-5, is DVKVTQSSRYLVKRTGEKVFLECVQDMDHENMFWYRQDPGLGLRLIYFSYDVKMKEKGDIPEGYSVSREKKERFSLILESASTNQTSMYLCASTRTGVSQPQHFGDGTRLSIL.

This clone has a handful of counts. The J gene is TRBJ1-1, the V gene TRBV5-4; D is uncertain. The CDR3 covers 12 residues. The V end lost 3 bases, the J end lost 2 bases, and 5 bases lay between the germline ends. Germline CDR1 is SGHNT and CDR2 is YYREEE (reference sequence). The CDR3 nucleotides are TGTGCCAGCAGCTCTCCTAACACTGAAGCTTTCTTT. It codes for CASSSPNTEAFF.

The chain is built from TRBV5-1 and TRBJ2-2, with 8 bases that match TRBD2. The CDR3 spans 17 residues. Unmatched junction bases numbered 11, after V lost 4 bases and J lost 3 bases. The germline V gene encodes CDR1 SGHRS and CDR2 YFSETQ. Here the CDR3 DNA reads TGCGCCAGCAGCGGCGGGGGACTAGTCTCGGACACCGGGGAGCTGTTTTTT. Protein: CASSGGGLVSDTGELFF. Based on the CDR3 plus reference TRBV5-1 and TRBJ2-2, the full variable domain is KAGVTQTPRYLIKTRGQQVTLSCSPISGHRSVSWYQQTPGQGLQFLFEYFSETQRNKGNFPGRFSGRQFSNSRSEMNVSTLELGDSALYLCASSGGGLVSDTGELFFGEGSRLTVL.

This clone was detected a few times. Sequence at one end of the junction differs from germline and may be a read error. This chain uses TRBV27 with TRBJ1-2; 8 bases are a match to TRBD1. CDR3 length: 16 residues. The germline V gene encodes CDR1 MNHEY and CDR2 SMNVEV (reference sequence). CDR3 protein: CASSLSVSSGGYGYPF. CDR3 coding DNA: TGTGCCAGCAGTTTAAGCGTATCCTCAGGGGGCTATGGCTACCCCTTC.

This sequence joins TRBV6-1 and TRBJ2-3; TRBD2 aligns across 9 bases. Germline V CDR1 and CDR2: MNHNS, SASEGT. Germline trimming cut 4 bases from V and 3 bases from J; bases unmatched to any gene: 11. The CDR3 has 17 residues. The DNA for the CDR3 is TGTGCCAGCAGTGTGGCGGGGGGGCCGGTCTCAACAGATACGCAGTATTTT. Translated: CASSVAGGPVSTDTQYF.

This chain links TRBV10-3 with TRBJ1-1; 8 nucleotides line up with TRBD1. CDR1 is ENHRY, CDR2 SYGVKD, per germline. With 4 bases clipped from V and 1 base from J, the junction kept 5 bases outside the gene matches. The CDR3 length is 15 residues. The chain's CDR3 is CAISVTGAGNTEAFF. The CDR3 DNA follows: TGTGCCATCAGTGTGACAGGGGCCGGGAACACTGAAGCTTTCTTT.

The chain combines TRBV7-2 with TRBJ1-2, with 8 positions matching TRBD1. The germline gives CDR1 SGHTA, CDR2 FQGNSA. This CDR3 has 14 residues. The ends lost 3 bases at V and 4 bases at J; junction bases unmatched: 4. For the CDR3, the DNA is TGTGCCAGCAGCTTGGGACAGGCCATCTATGGCTACACCTTC. As protein: CASSLGQAIYGYTF. The full variable domain, its missing parts supplied by reference TRBV7-2 and TRBJ1-2, is GAGVSQSPSNKVTEKGKDVELRCDPISGHTALYWYRQSLGQGLEFLIYFQGNSAPDKSGLPSDRFSAERTGGSVSTLTIQRTQQEDSAVYLCASSLGQAIYGYTFGSGTRLTVV.

The V gene is TRBV5-1, the J gene TRBJ1-6, with D possibly being TRBD1 (5 bases). The ends were cut back, 0 bases at V and 7 bases at J, with 14 bases in the middle. The CDR3 covers 16 residues. Looked up from germline, CDR1 is SGHRS and CDR2 is YFSETQ. The CDR3 is CASSLVQAGTNSPLHF. The CDR3 DNA is TGCGCCAGCAGCTTGGTACAGGCAGGAACGAATTCACCCCTCCACTTT.

This rearrangement joins TRBV6-1 to TRBJ2-2; D possibly corresponds to TRBD2 (6 bases). V gave up 8 bases and J gave up 0 bases, with 10 bases separating them. The V gene's germline CDR1 is MNHNS and CDR2 SASEGT. The CDR3 totals 14 residues. CDR3 nucleotide sequence: TGTGCCAGCCTCCGGGAGACGAACACCGGGGAGCTGTTTTTT. This sequence encodes CASLRETNTGELFF.

The rearrangement uses TRBV27 and TRBJ2-3, with 9 bases aligning to TRBD2. The CDR3 spans 15 residues. V gave up 3 bases and J gave up 4 bases; unmatched junction bases: 5. Germline CDR1 MNHEY, CDR2 SMNVEV (reference sequence). The chain's CDR3 is CASSLGGRAPDTQYF. The CDR3 DNA is TGTGCCAGCAGTTTGGGCGGGAGGGCCCCAGATACGCAGTATTTT.

This clone showed up just once. V usage is TRBV29-1 and J usage is TRBJ1-1, with a possible D match to TRBD1 (6 bases). CDR3 length: 14 residues. In germline, CDR1 is SQVTM, CDR2 ANQGSEA. V was clipped by 5 bases and J by 0 bases, with 13 bases between them. CDR3 DNA sequence: TGCAGCGTTCCCAGGGGAACTATGAACACTGAAGCTTTCTTT. Translating gives CSVPRGTMNTEAFF.

V usage is TRBV25-1 and J usage is TRBJ1-3, with D maybe TRBD1 (5 bases). CDR1 is MGHDK, CDR2 SYGVNS, per germline. The CDR3 extends over 13 amino acids. Trimming took off 3 bases at V and 6 bases at J, with 9 bases between the two ends. Here the CDR3 reads CASSDLGANTIYF. CDR3 coding DNA: TGTGCCAGCAGTGACTTAGGGGCAAACACCATATATTTT.

The J gene is TRBJ1-4, the V gene TRBV28; 7 nucleotides match TRBD1. The CDR3 covers 13 residues. The trim removed 6 bases at V and 3 bases at J, leaving 1 base unmatched. Germline V lookup: CDR1 MDHEN, CDR2 SYDVKM. The CDR3 loop is CASRGQSNEKLFF. DNA for the CDR3: TGTGCCAGCAGGGGACAGTCTAATGAAAAACTGTTTTTT.

The V gene is TRBV2, the J gene TRBJ1-2, with 10 bases lining up with TRBD1. Germline CDR1 SNHLY, CDR2 FYNNEI. Trimming cost V 11 bases and J 0 bases; bases outside gene matches: 6. This CDR3 comprises 14 residues. This CDR3 is CAGMGTGANYGYTF. DNA of the CDR3: TGTGCCGGCATGGGGACAGGGGCTAACTATGGCTACACCTTC.

The genes are TRBV7-9 and TRBJ2-3, with 7 nucleotides matching TRBD1. The CDR3 contains 16 residues. Unmatched junction bases numbered 12, after V lost 4 bases and J lost 5 bases. The germline V gene encodes CDR1 SEHNR and CDR2 FQNEAQ (reference sequence). The CDR3 DNA is TGTGCCAGCAGCTCCATTAAGACAGGGATTGTAGATACGCAGTATTTT. Its protein is CASSSIKTGIVDTQYF.

The chain links TRBV7-6 to TRBJ1-1; no clear D. Germline V gives CDR1 SGHVS, CDR2 FNYEAQ. Trimming stripped 7 bases from V and 1 base from J, with 4 bases between. The CDR3 runs to 11 residues. The CDR3 DNA reads TGTGCCAGCACCTGGAACACTGAAGCTTTCTTT. The encoded protein is CASTWNTEAFF.

The gene calls are TRBV28 and TRBJ2-5; TRBD2 aligns across 12 bases. This CDR3 comprises 16 residues. From germline, CDR1 is MDHEN and CDR2 SYDVKM. With V trimmed by 5 bases and J by 1 base, 5 bases remained unmatched. The CDR3 DNA is TGTGCCAGCAGTCTCCCGACTAGCGGGGGCCAAGAGACCCAGTACTTC. Amino acids: CASSLPTSGGQETQYF. Complete variable domain (other parts from reference TRBV28 and TRBJ2-5): DVKVTQSSRYLVKRTGEKVFLECVQDMDHENMFWYRQDPGLGLRLIYFSYDVKMKEKGDIPEGYSVSREKKERFSLILESASTNQTSMYLCASSLPTSGGQETQYFGPGTRLLVL.

This clone was counted only a few times. The V and J genes are TRBV19 and TRBJ1-2; D is unresolved. Germline CDR1 is LNHDA and CDR2 is SQIVND (reference sequence). Trimming shortened V by 5 bases and J by 3 bases, and 13 bases separated the two germline ends. The length of the CDR3 is 14 residues. The CDR3 is CASSPTGLDYGYTF. The CDR3 DNA reads TGTGCCAGTAGTCCGACCGGGTTGGACTATGGCTACACCTTC.

This chain links TRBV14 with TRBJ2-2; TRBD1 might be the D (5 bases). Germline V gene lookup returns CDR1 SGHDN and CDR2 FVKESK. The CDR3 is 17 residues long. V lost 4 bases and J lost 1, with 16 bases in between. The CDR3 protein is CASSPGARRGNTGELFF. DNA of the CDR3: TGTGCCAGCAGCCCTGGGGCGAGGCGTGGGAACACCGGGGAGCTGTTTTTT. Complete variable domain (other parts from reference TRBV14 and TRBJ2-2): EAGVTQFPSHSVIEKGQTVTLRCDPISGHDNLYWYRRVMGKEIKFLLHFVKESKQDESGMPNNRFLAERTGGTYSTLKVQPAELEDSGVYFCASSPGARRGNTGELFFGEGSRLTVL.

V is TRBV29-1 and J is TRBJ1-5; possibly TRBD1 for D (5 bases). V was cut by 4 bases and J by 9 bases, with 16 bases left in between. The CDR3 has 13 residues. In germline, CDR1 is SQVTM, CDR2 ANQGSEA. CDR3 sequence reads: CSVAGTQAGPQHF. Written as DNA, the CDR3 is TGCAGCGTTGCCGGGACTCAGGCGGGGCCCCAGCATTTT.

The CDR3, as DNA: TGTGCCAGCAGCTTAGTGGCAGGGGGCCATGGCTACACCTTC. Translated: CASSLVAGGHGYTF. J is TRBJ1-2 and V is TRBV7-2; TRBD1 aligns across 8 bases. There are 14 residues in the CDR3. V shed 1 base, J shed 6 bases, and the junction held 4 bases outside the gene matches. Germline CDR1 SGHTA, CDR2 FQGNSA.

This chain connects TRBV4-1 to TRBJ2-7; TRBD1 matches at 7 bases. The V gene end was trimmed by 1 base and the J gene end by 0 bases; junction bases not matched to a gene: 6. Germline V lookup: CDR1 MGHRA, CDR2 YSYEKL. CDR3 length: 16 residues. This chain's CDR3 is CASSQVRTGLSYEQYF. In DNA, the CDR3 is TGCGCCAGCAGCCAAGTCAGGACAGGCCTCTCCTACGAGCAGTACTTC.

The gene calls are TRBV28 and TRBJ1-1; weak D call: TRBD1 (5 bases). V was cut by 0 bases and J by 3 bases, with 11 bases left in between. The germline V gene has CDR1 MDHEN and CDR2 SYDVKM. The CDR3 is made up of 15 amino acids. The CDR3 DNA follows: TGTGCCAGCAGTTTATGGCTGGGGGGGGACACTGAAGCTTTCTTT. Amino acids: CASSLWLGGDTEAFF.